This is a list of T cell receptor beta chains from one sample in a study of blood T cell repertoires in COVID-19. The repertoire was sequenced with immunoSEQ multiplex PCR; TCRdb's copy has only in-frame clones and lacks some. Here the sample spans 100,000 to 120,000 clones, 65% to 90% being singletons. Sequences were obtained from peripheral blood. The source of these receptors is a man aged 80 or over with acute or convalescent COVID-19. CDR3s include the opening cysteine and the closing phenylalanine or tryptophan. The D gene is left open where the match is weak. Not all rows give a size; the values are once, few, many and, for expanded clones, a class.

NA,NA,TRBV30,TRBJ2-1,CASQGISYNEQFF,TGTGCCTCTCAGGGAATCTCCTACAATGAGCAGTTCTTC
NA,NA,TRBV18,TRBJ1-5,CASSLRVFEPQHF,TGTGCCAGCTCACTACGGGTCTTTGAACCCCAGCATTTT
NA,once,TRBV11-3,TRBJ1-3,CASSPQGRSTIYF,TGTGCCAGCAGCCCCCAGGGGCGAAGCACCATATATTTT
TRBD2,NA,TRBV9,TRBJ2-1,CASSLGGGLAGGDEQFF,TGTGCCAGCAGCCTAGGGGGGGGACTAGCGGGAGGCGATGAGCAGTTCTTC
NA,NA,TRBV14,TRBJ1-1,CASSQGGREGEAFF,TGTGCCAGCAGCCAAGGGGGGAGGGAGGGTGAAGCTTTCTTT
TRBD2,NA,TRBV19,TRBJ2-3,CASSIPGLAGGADTQYF,TGTGCCAGTAGTATCCCCGGACTAGCGGGAGGTGCAGATACGCAGTATTTT
NA,NA,TRBV2,TRBJ1-2,CASSRGHDFYGYTF,TGTGCCAGCAGCCGAGGACATGACTTCTATGGCTACACCTTC
NA,once,TRBV6-2/TRBV6-3,TRBJ2-1,CASSGQKYNEQFF,TGTGCCAGCAGCGGACAGAAATACAATGAGCAGTTCTTC
TRBD1,many,TRBV6-5,TRBJ2-2,CASSWTGDTGELFF,TGTGCCAGCAGTTGGACAGGGGACACCGGGGAGCTGTTTTTT
TRBD2,NA,TRBV2,TRBJ2-1,CASSRRLAGAANEQFF,TGTGCCAGCAGCCGGAGACTAGCGGGAGCGGCCAATGAGCAGTTCTTC
TRBD2,once,TRBV7-9,TRBJ2-7,CASSSSGINEQYF,TGTGCCAGCAGCTCTAGCGGAATCAACGAGCAGTACTTC
NA,NA,TRBV7-3,TRBJ1-1,CASATSANTEAFF,TGTGCCAGCGCCACTTCCGCGAACACTGAAGCTTTCTTT
TRBD1,NA,TRBV23-1,TRBJ1-5,CASSQSEQGVRQPQHF,TGCGCCAGCAGTCAATCTGAACAGGGGGTTCGCCAGCCCCAGCATTTT
TRBD2,NA,TRBV19,TRBJ2-1,CASSKGLAGRGVWYEQFF,TGTGCCAGTAGCAAAGGACTAGCGGGAAGAGGGGTGTGGTATGAGCAGTTCTTC
TRBD1,few,TRBV13,TRBJ1-3,CASSLTRDRGRGKASGNTIYF,TGTGCCAGCAGTCTTACCCGGGACAGGGGGCGCGGGAAAGCCTCTGGAAACACCATATATTTT
TRBD2,few,TRBV2,TRBJ2-2,CATAGDTGELFF,TGTGCCACAGCGGGGGACACCGGGGAGCTGTTTTTT
NA,NA,TRBV28,TRBJ1-5,CASSFLSYYSNQPQHF,TGTGCCAGCAGTTTTTTGAGTTATTATAGCAATCAGCCCCAGCATTTT
TRBD1,NA,TRBV6-5,TRBJ1-2,CASNRDRGNYGYTF,TGTGCCAGCAACAGGGACAGGGGTAACTATGGCTACACCTTC
TRBD1,once,TRBV19,TRBJ1-2,CASRGQTYGYTF,TGTGCCAGTAGGGGACAGACCTATGGCTACACCTTC
NA,NA,TRBV5-5,TRBJ1-2,CASSLDRNYGYTF,TGTGCCAGCAGCTTGGACAGGAACTATGGCTACACCTTC
TRBD1,once,TRBV28,TRBJ2-7,CASSFRGREQYF,TGTGCCAGCAGTTTCAGGGGGAGAGAGCAGTACTTC
TRBD1,few,TRBV6-5,TRBJ2-7,CASRDRFVDEQYF,TGTGCCAGCAGGGACAGGTTCGTGGACGAGCAGTACTTC
TRBD2,NA,TRBV15,TRBJ2-1,CATSRGGGRAINEQFF,TGTGCCACCAGCAGAGGAGGCGGGAGGGCCATCAATGAGCAGTTCTTC
NA,NA,TRBV21-1,TRBJ2-5,CASSKRRALQETQYF,TGTGCCAGCAGCAAAAGGCGGGCCCTCCAAGAGACCCAGTACTTC
NA,few,TRBV7-2,TRBJ2-7,CASSSSHTTYEQYF,TGTGCCAGCAGCTCCTCGCATACTACTTACGAGCAGTACTTC
NA,few,TRBV6-5,TRBJ2-7,CASAYRQVSYEQYF,TGTGCCAGCGCTTACCGACAGGTCTCCTACGAGCAGTACTTC
NA,NA,TRBV28,TRBJ2-1,CASSFEVAGDEQFF,TGTGCCAGCAGTTTCGAGGTAGCTGGAGATGAGCAGTTCTTC
TRBD1,NA,TRBV4-2,TRBJ1-6,CASRKTGARNSPLHF,TGTGCCAGCAGGAAAACAGGGGCGAGGAATTCACCCCTCCACTTT
NA,once,TRBV25-1,TRBJ1-2,CASSEDWGDRGYTF,TGTGCCAGCAGTGAAGACTGGGGGGATAGAGGCTACACCTTC
NA,few,TRBV9,TRBJ2-7,CASSSGEGNYEQYF,TGTGCCAGCAGCTCCGGGGAAGGGAACTACGAGCAGTACTTC
TRBD1,NA,TRBV18,TRBJ1-2,CASSPQGDRAYGYTF,TGTGCCAGCTCACCTCAGGGGGACAGAGCCTATGGCTACACCTTC
NA,NA,TRBV11-1,TRBJ1-1,CASSFSGDTEAFF,TGTGCCAGCAGCTTTTCAGGGGACACTGAAGCTTTCTTT
NA,NA,TRBV28,TRBJ1-6,CASRKGFGWNSPLHF,TGTGCCAGCAGAAAGGGGTTCGGTTGGAATTCACCCCTCCACTTT
TRBD2,NA,TRBV28,TRBJ2-1,CASSFTSGRTYSYNEQFF,TGTGCCAGCAGTTTTACTAGCGGGAGGACTTACTCCTACAATGAGCAGTTCTTC
NA,few,TRBV18,TRBJ2-1,CASSPLTYNEQFF,TGTGCCAGCTCACCACTTACATACAATGAGCAGTTCTTC
TRBD2,NA,TRBV11-2,TRBJ2-3,CASSRGSRALFGTDTQYF,TGTGCCAGCAGCCGCGGGAGCCGGGCCCTCTTCGGCACAGATACGCAGTATTTT
TRBD1,NA,TRBV27,TRBJ1-6,CASSSRQGGGNSPLHF,TGTGCCAGCAGTTCGAGACAGGGGGGCGGGAATTCACCCCTCCACTTT